These 25 T cell receptor beta chains share one sample of origin, sequenced in a study of blood T cell repertoires in COVID-19 (dated by TCRdb to about 2020). Library generation was performed with the immunoSEQ multiplex PCR assay. TCRdb provides this immuneACCESS table in a form limited to in-frame rearrangements. Some clones are lacking; in checked studies, under half of them reflect an unresolved V gene, and why the rest are absent is not known. This sample lists under 250,000 clones; about 83% were detected once. Roughly 8.2% of the sample goes to the ten largest clones. The specimen sequenced was peripheral blood. All receptors derive from a woman in her forties or fifties with acute or convalescent COVID-19.

The chain recombines TRBV19 with TRBJ1-5, with 8 positions matching TRBD1. This CDR3 is built from 16 residues. Germline CDR1 reads LNHDA; CDR2 reads SQIVND (reference sequence). With 5 bases clipped from V and 1 base from J, the junction kept 7 bases outside the gene matches. CDR3 in amino acids: CASSRDRFPSNQPQHF. The DNA of the CDR3 is TGTGCCAGTAGTCGGGACAGGTTCCCCAGCAATCAGCCCCAGCATTTT.

The chain links TRBV10-3 to TRBJ1-5; no firm D call. The CDR3 totals 13 residues. Trimming cost V 8 bases and J 2 bases, with 10 bases left between them. From germline, CDR1 is ENHRY and CDR2 SYGVKD. This CDR3 reads CAIRGSGNQPQHF. As DNA, the CDR3 is TGTGCCATCCGAGGCTCAGGCAATCAGCCCCAGCATTTT.

The gene calls are TRBV24-1 and TRBJ2-1; TRBD2 matches at 9 bases. Germline CDR1 is KGHDR and CDR2 is SFDVKD. The V segment lost 0 bases and the J segment 4 bases; nucleotides outside the gene matches: 3. The CDR3 runs to 16 residues. The CDR3 region has the DNA TGTGCCACCAGTGATTTGGCGGCGGGGGGGTACAATGAGCAGTTCTTC. Protein sequence: CATSDLAAGGYNEQFF.

This chain joins TRBV12-5 and TRBJ2-5, with D hard to call. Trimming left V 3 bases short and J 5 bases short, with 16 bases between. Germline V gene lookup returns CDR1 LGHNT and CDR2 FRNRAP. The CDR3 loop spans 15 amino acids. CDR3 sequence: CASGLSSLVRETQYF. Written as DNA, the CDR3 is TGTGCTAGTGGTTTAAGTAGCCTCGTGAGGGAGACCCAGTACTTC.

This clone was counted a few times. V is TRBV28 and J is TRBJ2-7; 8 bases line up with TRBD2. V shed 7 bases and J 4 bases; nucleotides not matched to a gene: 9. Germline-derived CDR1 and CDR2 are MDHEN and SYDVKM. The CDR3 runs 14 residues. The CDR3 nucleotides are TGTGCCAGCATCTCCCCTCGGGGGGGGTACGAGCAGTACTTC. Translating gives CASISPRGGYEQYF.

The chain recombines TRBV30 with TRBJ2-7; D perhaps matches TRBD2 (6 bases). Per germline, CDR1 GTSNPN and CDR2 SVGIG (reference sequence). The CDR3 is made up of 14 amino acids. The V end lost 3 bases, the J end lost 2 bases, and 14 bases lay between the germline ends. The CDR3 DNA is TGTGCCTGGAGAAGAGGCGGGGCTACCTACGAGCAGTACTTC. Protein product: CAWRRGGATYEQYF.

In the case of this clone: Distinct nucleotide sequences in the sample also encode this CDR3. The chain has TRBV5-1 and TRBJ2-5, with D perhaps matching TRBD1 (6 bases). The V end was cut by 0 bases, the J end by 5 bases, with 8 bases between. The V gene's germline CDR1 is SGHRS and CDR2 YFSETQ. The CDR3 totals 13 residues. CDR3 sequence reads: CASSLAGGETQYF. The CDR3 DNA reads TGCGCCAGCAGCTTGGCTGGGGGCGAGACCCAGTACTTC.

The chain has TRBV7-6 and TRBJ2-1, with TRBD1 identical over 9 bases. V was pared by 3 bases and J by 6 bases, with 6 bases of the junction left unmatched. Germline CDR1 SGHVS, CDR2 FNYEAQ. The CDR3 is 15 amino acids. The CDR3: CASSFLGGQGNEQFF. The CDR3 nucleotides read TGTGCCAGCAGCTTCCTTGGGGGACAGGGCAATGAGCAGTTCTTC.

The rearrangement uses TRBV5-6 and TRBJ2-5; TRBD1 might be the D (7 bases). CDR3 length: 15 residues. CDR1 and CDR2 (germline): SGHDT, YYEEEE. V was trimmed by 2 bases and J by 5 bases, leaving 16 bases between them. CDR3 loop: CASSFGGAGGETQYF. CDR3 coding DNA: TGTGCCAGCAGCTTTGGAGGGGCAGGGGGGGAGACCCAGTACTTC.

The rearrangement links TRBV6-1 to TRBJ2-3; 14 bases line up with TRBD2. The CDR3 length is 18 residues. V trimming: 4 bases; J trimming: 2 bases; junction bases outside the gene matches: 8. Germline CDR1 is MNHNS and CDR2 is SASEGT. CDR3 bases: TGTGCCAGCAGTGGAGGGACTAGCGGGAGTTGGGCCACAGATACGCAGTATTTT. Translating gives CASSGGTSGSWATDTQYF.

The J gene is TRBJ2-5, the V gene TRBV7-2; tentatively, D is TRBD2 (5 bases). Trimming left V 5 bases short and J 4 bases short, with 17 bases between. In germline, CDR1 is SGHTA, CDR2 FQGNSA. The CDR3 loop spans 15 amino acids. CDR3 sequence: CASSPRRSGRETQYF. The CDR3 DNA is TGTGCCAGCAGCCCCAGGAGGAGTGGGAGAGAGACCCAGTACTTC.

This clone was picked up a small number of times. The chain employs TRBV4-1 and TRBJ2-1; 10 positions agree with TRBD2. The CDR3 consists of 15 residues. Trimming at V came to 0 bases and at J to 9 bases, leaving 5 bases not matched to a gene. CDR1 MGHRA and CDR2 YSYEKL come from the germline V gene. The CDR3 protein is CASSQEAGGPREQFF. The DNA for the CDR3 is TGCGCCAGCAGCCAAGAAGCGGGAGGGCCACGTGAGCAGTTCTTC.

V gene TRBV14 combines with J gene TRBJ2-7; weak D call: TRBD1 (5 bases). V lost 5 bases and J lost 2, with 13 bases in between. The CDR3 totals 14 residues. Germline CDR1 is SGHDN and CDR2 is FVKESK. The chain's CDR3 is CASSTQTAPYEQYF. In nucleotides, the CDR3 is TGTGCCAGCAGCACTCAGACAGCGCCCTACGAGCAGTACTTC.

This sequence joins TRBV5-1 and TRBJ2-1; unclear D gene. Germline-derived CDR1 and CDR2 are SGHRS and YFSETQ. Trimming stripped 0 bases from V and 10 bases from J, with 5 bases between. The CDR3 is made up of 11 amino acids. The CDR3 DNA sequence: TGCGCCAGCAGCTTGGACCGGGAGCAGTTCTTC. Translated, it gives CASSLDREQFF.

This rearrangement joins TRBV27 to TRBJ2-3, with unresolved D. Trimming removed 2 bases from V and 4 bases from J, with 16 bases in between. The CDR3 contains 16 residues. Germline CDR1 reads MNHEY; CDR2 reads SMNVEV (reference sequence). The CDR3 DNA reads as TGTGCCAGCAGTTTAGGTTCAAGCAATACCCCAGATACGCAGTATTTT. Its translation: CASSLGSSNTPDTQYF.

V is TRBV7-3 and J is TRBJ2-1; 7 bases align to TRBD1. This CDR3 contains 15 residues. Germline V CDR1 and CDR2: SGHTA, FQGTGA. Trimming removed 5 bases from V and 2 bases from J; junction bases left unmatched: 6. The CDR3 here is CASSPDRAPYNEQFF. In DNA form, the CDR3 reads TGTGCCAGCAGCCCCGACAGGGCACCCTACAATGAGCAGTTCTTC.

The chain combines TRBV24-1 with TRBJ2-3; the D gene is possibly TRBD2 (6 bases). Deletions cut 2 bases from V and 5 bases from J, with 7 bases between. CDR1 is KGHDR and CDR2 is SFDVKD in the germline V gene. The CDR3 runs to 13 residues. CDR3 nucleotides: TGTGCCACCAGTGATTCCGGGGGAGATACGCAGTATTTT. Residues: CATSDSGGDTQYF.

The V and J genes are TRBV6-5 and TRBJ2-1, with 14 bases aligning to TRBD2. Germline CDR1 MNHEY, CDR2 SVGAGI. The CDR3 is 15 amino acids. After removal of 5 bases from V and 4 bases from J, the junction contained 1 base not matched to a gene. The CDR3 region has the DNA TGTGCCAGCAGTCGACTAGCGGGAGGGTACAATGAGCAGTTCTTC. Protein product: CASSRLAGGYNEQFF.

The chain recombines TRBV13 with TRBJ1-1; 8 bases align to TRBD1. The CDR3 length is 15 residues. Germline-derived CDR1 and CDR2 are PRHDT and FYEKMQ (reference sequence). With 6 bases clipped from V and 1 base from J, the junction kept 7 bases outside the gene matches. CDR3 in DNA: TGTGCCAGCAGACCACCGGGACAGGAGAACACTGAAGCTTTCTTT. As protein: CASRPPGQENTEAFF.

The V and J genes are TRBV18 and TRBJ2-1; no reliable D call. V shed 3 bases and J shed 2 bases, with 14 bases lying between them. CDR3 length: 16 amino acids. Germline V lookup: CDR1 KGHSH, CDR2 LQKENI. The CDR3 bases are TGTGCCAGCTCACCCCGTTCAGGCCGCGCCTACAATGAGCAGTTCTTC. Translated, it gives CASSPRSGRAYNEQFF.

This clone has only one observation. This chain joins TRBV28 and TRBJ1-1, with D uncertain. Trimming removed 10 bases at V and 1 base at J, with 19 bases between. CDR3 size: 15 residues. Germline assignment: CDR1 MDHEN and CDR2 SYDVKM. The CDR3 reads CANRNTDKRNTEAFF. The CDR3 coding sequence is TGTGCCAACAGAAACACCGACAAACGGAACACTGAAGCTTTCTTT.

The chain couples TRBV3-1 (or the pseudogene TRBV3-2) to TRBJ1-4; D call uncertain. V was cut by 4 bases and J by 8 bases, with 5 bases left in between. This CDR3 region has 11 residues. Germline assignment: CDR1 LGHDT and CDR2 YNNKEL (reference sequence). Written as DNA, the CDR3 is TGTGCCAGCAGCCTCGGGGAAAAACTGTTTTTT. Protein product: CASSLGEKLFF.

There are a few counts of this clone. This chain links TRBV15 with TRBJ1-6; D ambiguous. Germline loops: CDR1 LNHNV, CDR2 YYDKDF (reference sequence). The V and J ends lost 3 bases and 5 bases respectively, with 17 bases between them. There are 17 residues in the CDR3. The CDR3: CATSRSLSGGNNSPLHF. The CDR3 nucleotides are TGTGCCACCAGCAGGTCCCTATCCGGAGGAAATAATTCACCCCTCCACTTT.

The rearrangement links TRBV24-1 to TRBJ2-1; TRBD1 matches at 11 bases. Unmatched junction bases numbered 4, after V lost 3 bases and J lost 7 bases. In germline, CDR1 is KGHDR, CDR2 SFDVKD. The CDR3 runs to 15 residues. The CDR3, as DNA: TGTGCCACCAGTGATCCCGGGACAGGGGGGAATGAGCAGTTCTTC. Protein: CATSDPGTGGNEQFF.

The chain links TRBV7-3 to TRBJ2-3, with TRBD2 identical over 13 bases. After removal of 4 bases from V and 4 bases from J, the junction contained 5 bases not matched to a gene. Germline CDR1 SGHTA, CDR2 FQGTGA. The CDR3 contains 16 residues. CDR3 DNA sequence: TGTGCCAGCAGCTCCGGACTAGCGGGAGTAGCAGATACGCAGTATTTT. Protein product: CASSSGLAGVADTQYF.